These T cell receptor beta chains were read from a single sample in a study of response to subunit inactivated influenza vaccine. TCRdb re-derived calls from the RT-PCR reads in MiXCR, one entry per CDR3 protein. The sample yields about 780,000 distinct CDR3 sequences, under 20% seen once. The sequencing used PBMCs from blood, collected about 5 days after vaccination. The receptors come from a man aged 50 or older who received an inactivated influenza vaccine. CDR3s include the opening cysteine and the closing phenylalanine or tryptophan. The D gene is left open where the match is weak. Expanded clones get a size class; other rows say once, few or many, or leave the size out.

j_gene: TRBJ2-7
v_gene: TRBV10-3
d_gene: TRBD1
abundance: NA
CDR3aa: CAISEAGTVITYEQYF
CDR3nt: TGTGCCATCAGTGAGGCCGGGACAGTTATAACCTACGAGCAGTACTTC

j_gene: TRBJ2-1
v_gene: TRBV7-9
d_gene: TRBD2
abundance: few
CDR3aa: CASKPGLEEYEQFF
CDR3nt: TGTGCCAGCAAACCGGGACTAGAAGAATACGAGCAGTTCTTC

j_gene: TRBJ2-5
v_gene: TRBV11-2
d_gene: NA
abundance: few
CDR3aa: CASSLVGGPYQETQYF
CDR3nt: TGTGCCAGCAGCTTAGTCGGCGGTCCGTACCAAGAGACCCAGTACTTC

j_gene: TRBJ2-1
v_gene: TRBV4-2
d_gene: NA
abundance: NA
CDR3aa: CASSQVGHYNEQFF
CDR3nt: TGTGCCAGCAGCCAAGTAGGACACTACAATGAGCAGTTCTTC

j_gene: TRBJ2-2
v_gene: TRBV6-2/TRBV6-3
d_gene: NA
abundance: NA
CDR3aa: CASSPDIHVGTGELFF
CDR3nt: TGTGCCAGCAGTCCGGATATCCACGTGGGCACCGGGGAGCTGTTTTTT

j_gene: TRBJ2-7
v_gene: TRBV27
d_gene: TRBD1
abundance: NA
CDR3aa: CASSPARQGITPLGQYF
CDR3nt: TGTGCCAGCAGTCCTGCGCGACAGGGTATTACCCCTTTAGGGCAGTACTTC

j_gene: TRBJ2-2
v_gene: TRBV6-5
d_gene: TRBD1
abundance: once
CDR3aa: CASSYGTGGRGELFF
CDR3nt: TGTGCCAGCAGTTACGGGACAGGGGGGAGGGGGGAGCTGTTTTTT

j_gene: TRBJ2-2
v_gene: TRBV28
d_gene: NA
abundance: NA
CDR3aa: CASSLSGYSVDTGELFF
CDR3nt: TGTGCCAGCAGTTTATCTGGCTACTCGGTTGACACCGGGGAGCTGTTTTTT

j_gene: TRBJ2-7
v_gene: TRBV12-3/TRBV12-4
d_gene: NA
abundance: many
CDR3aa: CASSWSGGGEQYF
CDR3nt: TGTGCCAGCAGTTGGTCAGGGGGAGGCGAGCAGTACTTC

j_gene: TRBJ1-1
v_gene: TRBV4-3
d_gene: NA
abundance: many
CDR3aa: CASSWGRNTEAFF
CDR3nt: TGCGCCAGCAGCTGGGGCCGGAACACTGAAGCTTTCTTT

j_gene: TRBJ1-1
v_gene: TRBV20-1
d_gene: NA
abundance: NA
CDR3aa: CSATTLRRPTEAFF
CDR3nt: TGCAGTGCGACCACGCTCCGGCGACCCACTGAAGCTTTCTTT

j_gene: TRBJ2-1
v_gene: TRBV20-1
d_gene: TRBD2
abundance: NA
CDR3aa: CSARAGASGSSFYNEQFF
CDR3nt: TGCAGTGCTAGGGCGGGCGCTAGCGGGAGTAGTTTCTACAATGAGCAGTTCTTC

j_gene: TRBJ2-7
v_gene: TRBV4-2
d_gene: NA
abundance: few
CDR3aa: CASSQDGGRTDEQYF
CDR3nt: TGTGCCAGCAGCCAAGACGGGGGGCGCACAGACGAGCAGTACTTC

j_gene: TRBJ2-7
v_gene: TRBV12-3/TRBV12-4
d_gene: TRBD1
abundance: NA
CDR3aa: CASSLGTGGGDEQYF
CDR3nt: TGTGCCAGCAGTTTAGGGACAGGGGGAGGAGACGAGCAGTACTTC

j_gene: TRBJ2-2
v_gene: TRBV15
d_gene: TRBD1
abundance: NA
CDR3aa: CATSIRDSPNTGELFF
CDR3nt: TGTGCCACCAGCATCCGGGACAGCCCGAACACCGGGGAGCTGTTTTTT

j_gene: TRBJ2-7
v_gene: TRBV7-9
d_gene: TRBD1
abundance: many
CDR3aa: CASSPTGTGGYEQYF
CDR3nt: TGTGCCAGCAGCCCAACCGGGACAGGGGGTTACGAGCAGTACTTC

j_gene: TRBJ2-3
v_gene: TRBV6-2/TRBV6-3
d_gene: NA
abundance: NA
CDR3aa: CASRPGPRSPDTQYF
CDR3nt: TGTGCCAGCAGGCCCGGGCCTAGAAGTCCAGATACGCAGTATTTT

j_gene: TRBJ1-4
v_gene: TRBV7-2
d_gene: NA
abundance: NA
CDR3aa: CASTAQGGLWEKLFF
CDR3nt: TGTGCCAGCACCGCCCAGGGAGGGTTGTGGGAAAAACTGTTTTTT

j_gene: TRBJ1-2
v_gene: TRBV3-1
d_gene: NA
abundance: few
CDR3aa: CASSHPWGGYTF
CDR3nt: TGTGCCAGCAGCCATCCATGGGGTGGCTACACCTTC

j_gene: TRBJ1-5
v_gene: TRBV29-1
d_gene: TRBD1
abundance: few
CDR3aa: CSVGQEGQPQHF
CDR3nt: TGCAGCGTGGGACAGGAGGGTCAGCCCCAGCATTTT

j_gene: TRBJ2-5
v_gene: TRBV29-1
d_gene: NA
abundance: few
CDR3aa: CSVVVAQGPGETQYF
CDR3nt: TGCAGCGTTGTCGTAGCTCAAGGCCCCGGTGAGACCCAGTACTTC

j_gene: TRBJ2-7
v_gene: TRBV27
d_gene: TRBD2
abundance: few
CDR3aa: CASSARLAGAYEQYF
CDR3nt: TGTGCCAGCAGTGCTCGACTAGCGGGAGCCTACGAGCAGTACTTC

j_gene: TRBJ2-5
v_gene: TRBV6-2/TRBV6-3
d_gene: TRBD1
abundance: few
CDR3aa: CASSVGTVEETQYF
CDR3nt: TGTGCCAGCAGCGTCGGGACAGTAGAAGAGACCCAGTACTTC

j_gene: TRBJ1-5
v_gene: TRBV12-3/TRBV12-4
d_gene: TRBD1
abundance: NA
CDR3aa: CASSPGQGLDQPQHF
CDR3nt: TGTGCCAGCAGCCCGGGACAGGGGCTGGATCAGCCCCAGCATTTT

j_gene: TRBJ2-7
v_gene: TRBV5-1
d_gene: TRBD2
abundance: many
CDR3aa: CASSLVTSGRRVVEQYF
CDR3nt: TGCGCCAGCAGCTTGGTGACTAGCGGGAGACGAGTAGTCGAGCAGTACTTC

j_gene: TRBJ1-6
v_gene: TRBV5-1
d_gene: NA
abundance: few
CDR3aa: CASQSGARDSPLHF
CDR3nt: TGCGCCAGCCAATCCGGGGCCCGGGATTCACCCCTCCACTTT

j_gene: TRBJ1-3
v_gene: TRBV20-1
d_gene: NA
abundance: NA
CDR3aa: CSARDVYSGNTIYF
CDR3nt: TGCAGTGCTAGAGACGTTTACTCTGGAAACACCATATATTTT